These 19 T cell receptor beta chains originate from one sample sequenced in a study of T cells after yellow fever vaccination. Each CDR3 protein gets one entry after TCRdb re-called the 5' RACE reads with MiXCR. The sample lists 120,000 to 150,000 distinct CDR3 sequences; roughly 8.2% were seen once. The sample in question was CD4+ T cells sorted from PBMCs, obtained 5 days after the yellow fever booster vaccination. These receptors came from a young man who received the YFV17D yellow fever vaccine.

This clonotype was found many times. This rearrangement joins TRBV9 to TRBJ2-1; 8 nucleotides line up with TRBD1. Germline V CDR1 and CDR2: SGDLS, YYNGEE. This CDR3 is built from 14 residues. Trimming took 3 bases from V and 5 from J; bases not matched to a gene: 4. CDR3 bases: TGTGCCAGCAGCGAGGACAGGGCGGACAATGAGCAGTTCTTC. This sequence encodes CASSEDRADNEQFF.

This clonotype appeared many times. The chain links TRBV20-1 to TRBJ2-1; 8 nucleotides agree with TRBD2. The CDR3 consists of 16 residues. Germline CDR1 DFQATT, CDR2 SNEGSKA (reference sequence). V lost 4 bases to trimming and J lost 4 bases; unmatched junction nucleotides: 12. CDR3 loop: CSATHPESSGYNEQFF. In DNA form, the CDR3 reads TGCAGTGCTACCCACCCGGAGTCTAGCGGGTACAATGAGCAGTTCTTC.

This clonotype was detected many times. The chain is built from TRBV5-1 and TRBJ2-1; no reliable D call. Germline V gene lookup returns CDR1 SGHRS and CDR2 YFSETQ. V lost 2 bases, J lost 4 bases, and 10 bases lay in between. The CDR3 has 14 amino acids. CDR3 region: CASSFLSEYNEQFF. DNA of the CDR3: TGCGCCAGCAGCTTTCTTTCGGAATACAATGAGCAGTTCTTC.

This clonotype was seen many times. The genes are TRBV5-1 and TRBJ1-6, with D hard to call. From germline, CDR1 is SGHRS and CDR2 YFSETQ. The V end lost 0 bases, the J end lost 9 bases, and 19 bases lay between the germline ends. The CDR3 loop spans 17 amino acids. The CDR3 DNA is TGCGCCAGCAGCTTGGAGGTCCGGAGTGGATCGGGTTCACCCCTCCACTTT. Amino acids: CASSLEVRSGSGSPLHF.

The chain carries TRBV18 and TRBJ1-5; D is ambiguous. V was pared by 5 bases and J by 0 bases, with 8 bases between. CDR1 KGHSH and CDR2 LQKENI come from the germline V gene. CDR3 length: 14 residues. In DNA form, the CDR3 reads TGTGCCAGCTCAGGGAAGAATAGCAATCAGCCCCAGCATTTT. Its translation is CASSGKNSNQPQHF.

Concerning this clonotype: A much more abundant neighbour one base away suggests this may be a read error. The chain is built from TRBV11-2 and TRBJ2-3; weak D call: TRBD1 (6 bases). V was cut by 5 bases and J by 5 bases, with 14 bases left in between. The germline V gene encodes CDR1 SGHAT and CDR2 FQNNGV. The CDR3 runs 14 residues. CDR3 sequence reads: CASSPVQGRDTQYF. CDR3 nucleotide sequence: TGTGCCAGCAGCCCAGTACAGGGAAGAGATACGCAGTATTTT. Complete variable domain (other parts from reference TRBV11-2 and TRBJ2-3): EAGVAQSPRYKIIEKRQSVAFWCNPISGHATLYWYQQILGQGPKLLIQFQNNGVVDDSQLPKDRFSAERLKGVDSTLKIQPAKLEDSAVYLCASSPVQGRDTQYFGPGTRLTVL.

This clonotype has only a few counts. The CDR3 sequence: CASCFWDRGRREVKNIQYF. CDR3 coding DNA: TGTGCCAGCTGTTTTTGGGACAGGGGGCGACGGGAGGTCAAAAACATTCAGTACTTC. The V and J genes are TRBV2 and TRBJ2-4; 12 positions match TRBD1. Unmatched junction bases numbered 17, after V lost 8 bases and J lost 3 bases. This CDR3 is built from 19 residues. The germline V gene has CDR1 SNHLY and CDR2 FYNNEI.

This clonotype showed up many times. The chain carries TRBV29-1 and TRBJ2-7, with 12 bases that match TRBD2. After removal of 5 bases from V and 6 bases from J, the junction contained 11 bases not matched to a gene. The germline V gene has CDR1 SQVTM and CDR2 ANQGSEA. This CDR3 has 15 residues. The DNA of the CDR3 is TGCAGCGTTCGCCGACCTAGCGGGAGGGCCCTCGAGCAGTACTTC. This gives the protein CSVRRPSGRALEQYF.

This clonotype was picked up many times. The CDR3 sequence is CASSLGADRGRETQYF. As DNA, the CDR3 is TGTGCCAGCAGCTTAGGAGCGGACAGGGGTCGAGAGACCCAGTACTTC. The J gene is TRBJ2-5, the V gene TRBV11-2, with 9 bases fitting TRBD1. Germline CDR1 SGHAT, CDR2 FQNNGV. This CDR3 region has 16 residues. J gave up 4 bases and V 1 base, and 7 bases lay outside the gene matches.

Many counts were recorded for this clonotype. This chain joins TRBV9 and TRBJ2-1; D is uncertain. V lost 0 bases, J lost 4 bases, and 8 bases lay in between. This CDR3 spans 14 amino acids. CDR1 and CDR2 from the germline V gene are SGDLS and YYNGEE. CDR3 amino acids: CASSVAFRYNEQFF. CDR3 nucleotides: TGTGCCAGCAGCGTAGCCTTTCGGTACAATGAGCAGTTCTTC. The variable domain in full, with the rest retrieved from reference TRBV9 and TRBJ2-1, is DSGVTQTPKHLITATGQRVTLRCSPRSGDLSVYWYQQSLDQGLQFLIQYYNGEERAKGNILERFSAQQFPDLHSELNLSSLELGDSALYFCASSVAFRYNEQFFGPGTRLTVL.

This clonotype has a count of ten or more. The V gene is TRBV30, the J gene TRBJ1-5, with TRBD1 identical over 8 bases. The CDR3 consists of 13 residues. With 8 bases clipped from V and 5 bases from J, the junction kept 8 bases outside the gene matches. CDR1 and CDR2 from the germline V gene are GTSNPN and SVGIG (reference sequence). The CDR3 is CATGGAGDQPQHF. The CDR3 nucleotides are TGTGCCACAGGGGGGGCAGGGGATCAGCCCCAGCATTTT.

This clonotype was detected many times. The chain uses TRBV11-2 and TRBJ2-5; D call uncertain. V shed 3 bases and J shed 3 bases, with 8 bases lying between them. CDR3 length: 13 residues. The germline V gene has CDR1 SGHAT and CDR2 FQNNGV. The CDR3, as DNA: TGTGCCAGCAGCTTTGGACCGGAAGAGACCCAGTACTTC. It yields the protein CASSFGPEETQYF.

This clonotype was detected only a few times. This chain joins TRBV5-5 and TRBJ2-5, with TRBD2 as a possible D gene (5 bases). The CDR3 totals 15 residues. V gave up 1 base and J gave up 5 bases, with 15 bases separating them. The germline CDR1 and CDR2 sequences are SGHKS and YYEKEE (reference sequence). This CDR3 is CASSLFEGLRETQYF. The CDR3 region has the DNA TGTGCCAGCAGCTTGTTTGAGGGTCTAAGGGAGACCCAGTACTTC. Full variable domain (rest looked up from reference TRBV5-5 and TRBJ2-5): DAGVTQSPTHLIKTRGQQVTLRCSPISGHKSVSWYQQVLGQGPQFIFQYYEKEERGRGNFPDRFSARQFPNYSSELNVNALLLGDSALYLCASSLFEGLRETQYFGPGTRLLVL.

This clonotype was observed many times. The chain is built from TRBV7-2 and TRBJ2-2, with D uncertain. The germline CDR1 and CDR2 sequences are SGHTA and FQGNSA. The V end was cut by 5 bases, the J end by 1 base, with 8 bases between. This CDR3 contains 14 residues. In nucleotides, the CDR3 is TGTGCCAGCAGCCCTGGTGTGAACACCGGGGAGCTGTTTTTT. Translation: CASSPGVNTGELFF. Full variable domain (outside the CDR3, taken from reference TRBV7-2 and TRBJ2-2): GAGVSQSPSNKVTEKGKDVELRCDPISGHTALYWYRQSLGQGLEFLIYFQGNSAPDKSGLPSDRFSAERTGGSVSTLTIQRTQQEDSAVYLCASSPGVNTGELFFGEGSRLTVL.

There are many counts of this clonotype. The chain couples TRBV18 to TRBJ2-7, with 11 positions matching TRBD1. This CDR3 has 20 residues. The trim removed 3 bases at V and 4 bases at J, leaving 20 bases unmatched. Germline V CDR1 and CDR2: KGHSH, LQKENI. DNA of the CDR3: TGTGCCAGCTCACCTAATCTTGGCTCTAAGGCGGGACAGGGGGTGTACGAGCAGTACTTC. Amino acids: CASSPNLGSKAGQGVYEQYF.

Ten or more counts support this clonotype. Relative to the germline gene, one junction end is altered; a read error may explain this. The chain uses TRBV7-7 and TRBJ2-5; 7 bases map to TRBD2. The CDR3 totals 15 residues. In germline, CDR1 is SSHAT, CDR2 FNYEAQ (reference sequence). The CDR3 coding sequence is TGTGCTAGCAGCACCGGGAGGAGCGGCAAAGAGACCCAGTACTTC. This sequence encodes CASSTGRSGKETQYF.

This clonotype showed up many times. J is TRBJ2-5 and V is TRBV29-1; possibly TRBD1 for D (6 bases). There are 13 residues in the CDR3. The germline V gene has CDR1 SQVTM and CDR2 ANQGSEA. The V and J ends lost 4 bases and 0 bases respectively, with 9 bases between them. The CDR3 sequence: CSVGGRYQETQYF. CDR3 nucleotides: TGCAGCGTTGGGGGGCGGTACCAAGAGACCCAGTACTTC.

The chain joins TRBV11-2 to TRBJ1-3; D call uncertain. This CDR3 has 15 residues. V was shortened by 2 bases and J by 2 bases, with 10 bases between the two germline ends. Germline lookup yields CDR1 SGHAT and CDR2 FQNNGV. The CDR3 nucleotides read TGTGCCAGCAGCTTACAAGGTGTCCCTGGAAACACCATATATTTT. Translating it yields CASSLQGVPGNTIYF.

This clonotype was observed at least ten times. This chain links TRBV28 with TRBJ1-5; no clear D gene. This CDR3 comprises 15 residues. The V gene's germline CDR1 is MDHEN and CDR2 SYDVKM. V lost 4 bases, J lost 6 bases, and 16 bases lay in between. The chain's CDR3 is CASSSRVYSGQPQHF. The CDR3 DNA follows: TGTGCCAGCAGTTCGAGAGTTTATTCTGGTCAGCCCCAGCATTTT.